Listed below are T cell receptor beta chains from one sample, sequenced in a study of control samples from healthy donors and cancer patients. TCRdb's table, derived via immunoSEQ multiplex PCR, lists solely in-frame clones and lacks some. The data contain 130,000 to 150,000 clones, over 85% of them singletons. The source material was blood. The receptors originated from a young man in good health. The CDR3 runs from the conserved cysteine through the conserved F or W. The D gene is left open where the match is weak. Clone size, where shown, is once, few, many, or a class for clones that have expanded.

V gene,clone size,CDR3 length,J gene,D gene,CDR3 protein,CDR3 DNA
TRBV7-8,.,14,TRBJ2-6,.,CASSRDSGANVLTF,TGTGCCAGCAGCAGGGACTCTGGGGCCAACGTCCTGACTTTC
TRBV2,.,15,TRBJ2-7,.,CASSESLASIYEQYF,TGTGCCAGCAGTGAAAGCTTGGCTAGCATCTACGAGCAGTACTTC
TRBV28,once,15,TRBJ2-1,TRBD2,CASSLTSGRHNEQFF,TGTGCCAGCAGTTTGACTAGCGGGAGGCACAATGAGCAGTTCTTC
TRBV12-3/TRBV12-4,.,13,TRBJ1-1,TRBD1,CASYRKGTGEAFF,TGTGCCAGCTATCGAAAGGGGACAGGTGAAGCTTTCTTT
TRBV28,.,16,TRBJ2-3,TRBD2,CASSQALAGVTDTQYF,TGTGCCAGCAGCCAAGCTCTAGCGGGCGTCACAGATACGCAGTATTTT
TRBV2,few,14,TRBJ2-3,.,CASRNGRGSDTQYF,TGTGCCAGCAGAAACGGGAGAGGGTCAGATACGCAGTATTTT
TRBV11-2,once,15,TRBJ2-1,.,CASSLVQGRYNEQFF,TGTGCCAGCAGCTTAGTTCAGGGACGATACAATGAGCAGTTCTTC
TRBV15,.,15,TRBJ1-5,.,CATSRVDRINQPQHF,TGTGCCACCAGCAGAGTGGACAGAATCAATCAGCCCCAGCATTTT
TRBV7-9,few,12,TRBJ1-2,.,CASSLTDYGYTF,TGTGCCAGCAGCTTGACTGACTATGGCTACACCTTC
TRBV19,.,11,TRBJ2-4,.,CASGTGYIQYF,TGTGCCAGTGGAACAGGTTACATTCAGTACTTC
TRBV28,.,12,TRBJ2-7,TRBD1,CATGTGFYEQYF,TGTGCCACCGGGACAGGGTTCTACGAGCAGTACTTC
TRBV7-9,.,13,TRBJ1-1,.,CASSLAGNPEAFF,TGTGCCAGCAGCCTGGCGGGGAACCCTGAAGCTTTCTTT
TRBV19,.,19,TRBJ2-3,.,CASSIDLFGTRTTRVTQYF,TGTGCCAGTAGTATAGATCTCTTTGGGACCAGGACAACACGGGTTACGCAGTATTTT
TRBV3-1/TRBV3-2,once,17,TRBJ2-7,TRBD2,CASSQLPGTSGGGEQYF,TGTGCCAGCAGCCAATTACCAGGGACTAGCGGAGGCGGGGAGCAGTACTTC
TRBV9,.,15,TRBJ2-1,.,CASSYHLSSYNEQFF,TGTGCCAGCAGCTACCACCTGAGCTCCTACAATGAGCAGTTCTTC
TRBV6-1,.,16,TRBJ1-4,TRBD1,CASSDRGQGFGEKLFF,TGTGCCAGCAGTGATCGCGGACAGGGGTTTGGTGAAAAACTGTTTTTT
TRBV5-4,.,15,TRBJ1-1,.,CASSLWRLRNTEAFF,TGTGCCAGCAGTTTATGGCGACTTAGGAACACTGAAGCTTTCTTT
TRBV25-1,once,14,TRBJ1-1,.,CASSEYSSATEAFF,TGTGCCAGCAGTGAATATTCATCCGCCACTGAAGCTTTCTTT
TRBV19,.,16,TRBJ2-2,TRBD2,CASSILAGGYTGELFF,TGTGCCAGTAGTATCTTAGCGGGAGGGTACACCGGGGAGCTGTTTTTT
TRBV28,.,15,TRBJ1-6,.,CASRSEDRINSPLHF,TGTGCCAGCAGGTCGGAAGACAGAATCAATTCACCCCTCCACTTT
TRBV7-2,.,17,TRBJ2-2,TRBD2,CASSLAPSGRITGELFF,TGTGCCAGCAGCTTAGCGCCTAGCGGGAGGATTACCGGGGAGCTGTTTTTT
TRBV2,once,13,TRBJ2-5,.,CASSALWGQTQHF,TGTGCCAGCAGTGCCCTTTGGGGTCAGACCCAGCACTTC
TRBV24-1,once,17,TRBJ2-1,.,CATSDLLGDWKDNEQFF,TGTGCCACCAGTGATTTGCTAGGGGACTGGAAAGACAATGAGCAGTTCTTC
TRBV7-9,.,19,TRBJ2-1,.,CASSLALLPRTNSYNEQFF,TGTGCCAGCAGCTTAGCTCTTCTCCCCAGGACCAACTCCTACAATGAGCAGTTCTTC
TRBV10-3,.,15,TRBJ1-4,TRBD1,CAISERQGMDGKLFF,TGTGCCATCAGTGAGAGACAGGGAATGGACGGAAAACTGTTTTTT
TRBV6-1,.,15,TRBJ1-3,.,CASSERTGTGNTIYF,TGTGCCAGCAGTGAAAGAACAGGGACTGGAAACACCATATATTTT
TRBV6-4,.,13,TRBJ2-2,.,CASSDSSTGELFF,TGTGCCAGCAGTGACTCTAGCACCGGGGAGCTGTTTTTT
TRBV24-1,.,12,TRBJ1-2,.,CATSDFRDGYTF,TGTGCCACCAGTGATTTCCGGGATGGCTACACCTTC
TRBV29-1,.,12,TRBJ2-1,.,CSVPGQINEQFF,TGCAGCGTTCCCGGCCAGATCAATGAGCAGTTCTTC
TRBV20-1,.,15,TRBJ2-3,TRBD2,CSASLPGLAFDTQYF,TGCAGTGCTAGTCTGCCGGGACTAGCATTTGATACGCAGTATTTT
TRBV27,once,13,TRBJ2-7,TRBD1,CASSLGTAYEQYF,TGTGCCAGCAGTCTCGGGACAGCCTACGAGCAGTACTTC
TRBV18,once,15,TRBJ2-5,.,CASSPQRQGMETQYF,TGTGCCAGCTCACCACAAAGGCAGGGGATGGAGACCCAGTACTTC